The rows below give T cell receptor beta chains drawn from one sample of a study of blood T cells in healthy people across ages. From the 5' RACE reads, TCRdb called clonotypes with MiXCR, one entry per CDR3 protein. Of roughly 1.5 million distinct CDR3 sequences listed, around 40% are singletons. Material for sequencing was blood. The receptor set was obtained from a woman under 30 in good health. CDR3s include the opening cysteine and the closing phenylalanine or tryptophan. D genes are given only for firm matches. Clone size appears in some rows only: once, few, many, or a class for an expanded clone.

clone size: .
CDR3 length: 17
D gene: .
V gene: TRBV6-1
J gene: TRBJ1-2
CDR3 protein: CASSEALGLYRNYGYTF
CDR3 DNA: TGTGCCAGCAGTGAAGCGCTGGGACTCTACAGAAACTATGGCTACACCTTC

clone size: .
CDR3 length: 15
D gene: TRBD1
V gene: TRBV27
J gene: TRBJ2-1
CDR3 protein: CASRTGSVSYNEQFF
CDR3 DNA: TGTGCCAGCAGGACAGGGTCCGTCTCCTACAATGAGCAGTTCTTC

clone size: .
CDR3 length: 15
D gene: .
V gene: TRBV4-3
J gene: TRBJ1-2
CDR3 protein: CASSQDPGLNYGYTF
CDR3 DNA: TGCGCCAGCAGCCAAGATCCGGGGCTTAACTATGGTTACACCTTC

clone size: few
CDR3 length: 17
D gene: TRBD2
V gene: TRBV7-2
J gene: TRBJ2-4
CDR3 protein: CASSLPRLAGDKNIQYF
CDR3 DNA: TGTGCCAGCAGCTTACCCCGACTAGCGGGTGACAAAAACATTCAGTACTTC

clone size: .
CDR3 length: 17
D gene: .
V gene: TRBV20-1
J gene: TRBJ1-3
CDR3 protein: CSARGKQGETERNTIYF
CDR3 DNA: TGCAGTGCTAGAGGGAAACAGGGCGAAACAGAGAGAAACACCATATATTTT

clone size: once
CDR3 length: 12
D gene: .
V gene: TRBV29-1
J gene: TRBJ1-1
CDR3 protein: CSVERKGTEAFF
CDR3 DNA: TGCAGCGTTGAAAGGAAGGGAACTGAAGCTTTCTTT

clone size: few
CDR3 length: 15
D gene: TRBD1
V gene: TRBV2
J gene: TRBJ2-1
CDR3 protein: CASSLQGATYNEQFF
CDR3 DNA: TGTGCCAGCAGCCTACAGGGGGCTACCTACAATGAGCAGTTCTTC

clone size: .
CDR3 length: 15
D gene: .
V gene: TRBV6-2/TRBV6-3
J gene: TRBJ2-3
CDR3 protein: CASSYSSFGADTQYF
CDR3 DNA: TGTGCCAGCAGTTACTCGAGCTTTGGGGCAGATACGCAGTATTTT

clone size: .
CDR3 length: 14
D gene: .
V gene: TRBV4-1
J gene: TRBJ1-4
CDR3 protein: CASSQLGGEEKLFF
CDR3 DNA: TGCGCCAGCAGCCAACTGGGTGGCGAGGAAAAACTGTTTTTT

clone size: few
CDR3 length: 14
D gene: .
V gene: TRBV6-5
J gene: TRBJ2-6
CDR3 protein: CASSYAAGANVLTF
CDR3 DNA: TGTGCCAGCAGTTATGCCGCTGGGGCCAACGTCCTGACTTTC

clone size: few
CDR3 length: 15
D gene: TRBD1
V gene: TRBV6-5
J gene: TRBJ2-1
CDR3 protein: CASRVDRGTYNEQFF
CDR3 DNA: TGTGCCAGCAGGGTAGACAGGGGCACCTACAATGAGCAGTTCTTC

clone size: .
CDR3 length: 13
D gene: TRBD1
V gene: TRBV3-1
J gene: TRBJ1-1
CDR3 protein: CASSHLPGQEAFF
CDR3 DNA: TGTGCCAGCAGCCACCTTCCGGGACAGGAAGCTTTCTTT

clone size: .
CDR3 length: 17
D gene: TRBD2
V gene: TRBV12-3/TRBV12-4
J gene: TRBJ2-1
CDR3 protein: CASRGEASGTYYNEQFF
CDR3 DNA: TGTGCCAGCAGGGGGGAGGCTAGCGGGACCTACTACAATGAGCAGTTCTTC

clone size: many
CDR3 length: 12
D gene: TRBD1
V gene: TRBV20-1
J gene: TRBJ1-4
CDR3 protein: CSATGGGEKLFF
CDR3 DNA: TGCAGCGCGACAGGGGGAGGAGAAAAACTGTTTTTT

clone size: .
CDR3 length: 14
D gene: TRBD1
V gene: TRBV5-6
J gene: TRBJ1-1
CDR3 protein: CASSLHRGRTEAFF
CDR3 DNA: TGTGCCAGCAGCTTGCACAGGGGTCGCACTGAAGCTTTCTTT

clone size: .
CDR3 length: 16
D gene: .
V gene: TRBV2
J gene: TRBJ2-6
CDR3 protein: CASGPQAFSGANVLTF
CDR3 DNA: TGTGCCAGCGGCCCCCAGGCCTTCTCTGGGGCCAACGTCCTGACTTTC

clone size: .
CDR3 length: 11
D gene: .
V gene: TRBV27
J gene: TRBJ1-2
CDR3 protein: CASGKNYGYTF
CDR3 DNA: TGTGCCAGCGGTAAAAACTATGGCTACACCTTC

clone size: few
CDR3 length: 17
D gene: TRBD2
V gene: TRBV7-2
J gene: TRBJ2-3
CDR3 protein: CASRPPTSGISTDTQYF
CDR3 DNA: TGTGCCAGCAGACCCCCGACTAGCGGGATTAGCACAGATACGCAGTATTTT

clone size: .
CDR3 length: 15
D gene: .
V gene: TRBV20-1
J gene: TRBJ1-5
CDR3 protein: CSARTTGRVGQPKHF
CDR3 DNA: TGCAGTGCTAGAACTACAGGGAGAGTTGGTCAGCCCAAGCATTTT

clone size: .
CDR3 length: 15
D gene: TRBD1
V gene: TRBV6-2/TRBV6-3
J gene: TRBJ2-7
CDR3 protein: CASSRPFLTGGEQYF
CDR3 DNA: TGTGCCAGCAGCCGCCCCTTCCTCACAGGGGGCGAGCAGTACTTC

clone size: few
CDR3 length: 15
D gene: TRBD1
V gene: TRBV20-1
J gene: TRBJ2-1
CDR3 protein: CSATGTGTSYNEQFF
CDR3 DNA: TGCAGTGCTACCGGGACAGGGACCTCCTACAATGAGCAGTTCTTC

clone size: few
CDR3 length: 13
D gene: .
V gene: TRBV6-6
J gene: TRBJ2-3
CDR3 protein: CASKYRSTDTQYF
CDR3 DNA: TGTGCCAGCAAATACAGGAGCACAGATACGCAGTATTTT

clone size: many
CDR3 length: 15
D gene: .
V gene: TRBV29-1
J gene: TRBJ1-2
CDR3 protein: CSVASRSVANYGYTF
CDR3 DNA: TGCAGCGTGGCATCCCGATCCGTAGCTAACTATGGCTACACCTTC

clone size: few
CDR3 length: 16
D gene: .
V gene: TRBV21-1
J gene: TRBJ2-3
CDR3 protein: CASSKLSGVSTDTQYF
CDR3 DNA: TGTGCCAGCAGCAAACTGTCTGGGGTGAGCACAGATACGCAGTATTTT

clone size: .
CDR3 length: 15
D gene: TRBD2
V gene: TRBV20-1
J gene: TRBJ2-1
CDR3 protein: CSARAGLADYRQQFF
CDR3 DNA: TGCAGTGCTAGGGCAGGACTAGCGGACTATCGTCAGCAGTTCTTC

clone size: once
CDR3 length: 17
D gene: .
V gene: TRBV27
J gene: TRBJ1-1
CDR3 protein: CASSSVGRRSGSTEAFF
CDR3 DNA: TGTGCCAGCAGTTCTGTCGGAAGGCGGAGTGGAAGCACTGAAGCTTTCTTT

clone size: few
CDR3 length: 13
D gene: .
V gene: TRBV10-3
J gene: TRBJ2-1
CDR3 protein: CAISDLTRNEQFF
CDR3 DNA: TGTGCCATCAGTGACCTGACGCGCAATGAGCAGTTCTTC

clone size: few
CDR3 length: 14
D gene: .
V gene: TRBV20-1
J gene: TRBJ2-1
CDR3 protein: CSASRRYPYNEQFF
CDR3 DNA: TGCAGTGCTAGTCGGAGATACCCCTACAATGAGCAGTTCTTC

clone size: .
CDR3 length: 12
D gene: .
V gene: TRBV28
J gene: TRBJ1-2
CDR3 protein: CASLYKVYGCTF
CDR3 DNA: .

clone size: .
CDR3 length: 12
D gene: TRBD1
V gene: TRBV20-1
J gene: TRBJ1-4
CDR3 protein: CSATDRDEKLFF
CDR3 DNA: TGCAGTGCTACGGACAGGGATGAAAAACTGTTTTTT

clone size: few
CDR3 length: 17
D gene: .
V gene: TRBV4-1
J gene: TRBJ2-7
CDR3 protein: CASSQLASLAQTYEQYF
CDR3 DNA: TGCGCCAGCAGCCAACTTGCGTCCTTAGCGCAAACCTACGAGCAGTACTTC

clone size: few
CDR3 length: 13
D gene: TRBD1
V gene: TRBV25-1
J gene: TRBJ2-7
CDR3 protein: CASTGQGHYEQYF
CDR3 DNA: TGTGCCAGCACAGGACAGGGCCACTACGAGCAGTACTTC

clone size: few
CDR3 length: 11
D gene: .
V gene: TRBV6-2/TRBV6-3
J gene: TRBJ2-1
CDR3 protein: CASRGSSREFF
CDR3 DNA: TGTGCCAGCAGAGGTAGCAGCCGAGAGTTCTTC

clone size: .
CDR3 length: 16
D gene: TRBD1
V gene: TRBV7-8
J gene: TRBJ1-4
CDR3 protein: CASSPDREATNEKLFF
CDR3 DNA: TGTGCCAGCAGCCCGGACAGGGAGGCAACTAATGAAAAACTGTTTTTT

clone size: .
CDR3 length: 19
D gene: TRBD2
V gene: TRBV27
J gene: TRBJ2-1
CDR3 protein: CASSPVGGGRTSSYNEQFF
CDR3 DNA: TGTGCCAGCAGTCCCGTCGGTGGCGGGAGGACTAGCTCCTACAATGAGCAGTTCTTC

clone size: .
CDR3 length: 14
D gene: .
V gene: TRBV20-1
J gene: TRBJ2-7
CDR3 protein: CSARLGPASYEQYF
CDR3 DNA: TGCAGTGCTAGACTGGGACCGGCCTCCTACGAGCAGTACTTC

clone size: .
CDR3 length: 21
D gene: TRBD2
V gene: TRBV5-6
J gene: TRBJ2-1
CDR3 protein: CASSFTTGLAGGSSSDNEQFF
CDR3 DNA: TGTGCCAGCAGCTTTACGACGGGTCTAGCGGGGGGATCGAGCTCCGACAATGAGCAGTTCTTC

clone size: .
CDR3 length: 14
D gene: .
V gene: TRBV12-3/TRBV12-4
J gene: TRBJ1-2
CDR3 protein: CASSLPGGHYGYTF
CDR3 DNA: TGTGCCAGCAGTTTACCGGGGGGGCACTATGGCTACACCTTC

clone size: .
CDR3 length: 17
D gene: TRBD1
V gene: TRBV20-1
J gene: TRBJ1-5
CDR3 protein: CSARDWRTGVNNQPQHF
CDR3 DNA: TGCAGTGCTAGAGATTGGAGGACAGGGGTGAACAATCAGCCCCAGCATTTT

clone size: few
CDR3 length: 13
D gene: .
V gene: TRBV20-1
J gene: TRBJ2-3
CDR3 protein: CSAGRGNTDTQYF
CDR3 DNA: TGCAGTGCTGGGAGGGGGAACACAGATACGCAGTATTTT

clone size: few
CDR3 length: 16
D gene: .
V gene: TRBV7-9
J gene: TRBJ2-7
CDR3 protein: CASSLGWGRTLDEQYF
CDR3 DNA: TGTGCCAGCAGCTTAGGCTGGGGACGCACCTTGGACGAGCAGTACTTC

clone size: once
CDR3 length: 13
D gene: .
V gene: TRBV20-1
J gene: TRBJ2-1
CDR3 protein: CSAGPQSYNEQFF
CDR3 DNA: TGCAGTGCGGGACCCCAGTCCTACAATGAGCAGTTCTTC

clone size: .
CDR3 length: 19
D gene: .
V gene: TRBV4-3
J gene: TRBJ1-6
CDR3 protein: CASSQNLPGSGGDNSPLHF
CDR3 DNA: TGCGCCAGCAGCCAAAACCTTCCAGGGTCTGGGGGCGATAATTCACCCCTCCACTTT

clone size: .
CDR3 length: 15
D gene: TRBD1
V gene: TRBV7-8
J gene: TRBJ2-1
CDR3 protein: CASSTREGGNFGQFF
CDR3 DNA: TGTGCCAGCAGCACCAGAGAAGGGGGCAATTTCGGGCAGTTCTTC

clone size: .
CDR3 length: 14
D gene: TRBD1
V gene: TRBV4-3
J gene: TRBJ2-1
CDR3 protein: CASSQQGVYKEPFF
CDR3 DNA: TGCGCCAGCAGCCAACAGGGGGTCTACAAGGAGCCGTTCTTC

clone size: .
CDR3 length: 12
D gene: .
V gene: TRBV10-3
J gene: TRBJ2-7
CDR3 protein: CATSRTNYEQYF
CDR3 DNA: TGTGCCACCAGTCGGACTAACTACGAGCAGTACTTC

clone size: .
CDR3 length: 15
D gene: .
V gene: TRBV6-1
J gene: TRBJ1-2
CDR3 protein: CASSADLGSLYGYTF
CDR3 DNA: TGTGCCAGCAGTGCCGACCTGGGTTCGCTCTATGGCTACACCTTC

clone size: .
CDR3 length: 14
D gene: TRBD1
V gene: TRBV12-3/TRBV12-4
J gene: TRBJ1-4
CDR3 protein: CASSPYRGPEKLFF
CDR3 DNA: TGTGCCAGCAGTCCCTACAGGGGGCCCGAAAAACTGTTTTTT

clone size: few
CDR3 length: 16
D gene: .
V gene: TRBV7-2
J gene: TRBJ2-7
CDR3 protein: CASSLGPRFLRGEQYF
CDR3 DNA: TGTGCCAGCAGCTTAGGGCCCAGATTTCTTAGAGGCGAGCAGTACTTC

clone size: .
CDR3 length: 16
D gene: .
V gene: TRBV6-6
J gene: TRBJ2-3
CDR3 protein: CASSYGDRTSTGTQYF
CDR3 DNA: TGTGCCAGCAGTTACGGGGACCGAACTAGCACAGGTACGCAGTATTTT

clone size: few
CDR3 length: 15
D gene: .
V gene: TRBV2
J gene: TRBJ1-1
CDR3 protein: CASSAEGTSRTEAFF
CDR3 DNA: TGTGCCAGCAGCGCCGAGGGGACTTCGCGCACTGAAGCTTTCTTT

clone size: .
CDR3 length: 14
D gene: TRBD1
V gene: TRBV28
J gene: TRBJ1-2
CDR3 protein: CASNPGTGPFGYTF
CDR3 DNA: TGTGCCAGCAACCCCGGGACAGGGCCCTTTGGCTACACCTTC

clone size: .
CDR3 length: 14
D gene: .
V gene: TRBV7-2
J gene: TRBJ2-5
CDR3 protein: CASSLATGVGEQYF
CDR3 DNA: TGTGCCAGCAGCTTAGCGACCGGGGTGGGGGAGCAGTACTTC

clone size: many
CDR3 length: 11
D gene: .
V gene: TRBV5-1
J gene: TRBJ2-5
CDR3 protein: CASSVQETQYF
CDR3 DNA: TGTGCCAGCAGCGTACAAGAGACCCAGTACTTC

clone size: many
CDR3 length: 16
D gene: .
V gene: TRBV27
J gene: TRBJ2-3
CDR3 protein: CASRSGEGFRTDTQYF
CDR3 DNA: TGTGCCAGCAGAAGCGGAGAGGGATTCCGCACAGATACGCAGTATTTT

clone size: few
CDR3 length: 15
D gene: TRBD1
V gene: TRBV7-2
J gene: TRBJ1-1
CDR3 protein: CASSSLGTVNTEAFF
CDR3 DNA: TGTGCCAGCAGCTCCCTAGGGACAGTGAACACTGAAGCTTTCTTT

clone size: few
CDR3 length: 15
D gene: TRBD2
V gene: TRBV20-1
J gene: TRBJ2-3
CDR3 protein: CSAPTSGGALDTQYF
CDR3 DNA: TGCAGTGCTCCGACTAGCGGGGGGGCCCTAGATACGCAGTATTTT